The 10 T cell receptor beta chains below were found in one sample sequenced in a study of T-cell reconstitution after alpha-beta-depleted transplantation in children. Unique molecular identifiers featured in how the TCRbeta library was prepared. TCRdb itself ran the PCR reads through MiXCR, one entry per CDR3 protein. This table holds 4,300 or so distinct CDR3 sequences, around 11% found once. The starting material was PBMCs, mostly from graft donor cells, obtained 60 days after TCRalphabeta/CD19-depleted stem cell transplant. These receptors were collected from a male patient aged 2 to 9 who had a stem cell transplant for acute lymphoblastic leukemia, so the T cells may come from the graft donor.

At least ten counts were recorded for this clonotype. V is TRBV7-9 and J is TRBJ1-4; 7 bases align to TRBD1. From germline, CDR1 is SEHNR and CDR2 FQNEAQ (reference sequence). V was clipped by 2 bases and J by 7 bases; unmatched bases: 4. The CDR3 runs to 14 residues. This chain's CDR3 is CASSLQGGIEKLFF. CDR3 sequence (DNA): TGTGCCAGCAGCTTACAGGGGGGGATTGAAAAACTGTTTTTT. Full variable domain (missing parts from reference TRBV7-9 and TRBJ1-4): DTGVSQNPRHKITKRGQNVTFRCDPISEHNRLYWYRQTLGQGPEFLTYFQNEAQLEKSRLLSDRFSAERPKGSFSTLEIQRTEQGDSAMYLCASSLQGGIEKLFFGSGTQLSVL.

This clonotype qualifies as medium-sized (0.01 to 0.1%). The chain is built from TRBV24-1 and TRBJ2-2; D perhaps matches TRBD2 (6 bases). CDR3 size: 14 residues. V shed 7 bases and J shed 0 bases, with 8 bases lying between them. From germline, CDR1 is KGHDR and CDR2 SFDVKD. The CDR3 nucleotides read TGTGCCACCAGGGGGACTTCGAACACCGGGGAGCTGTTTTTT. Translated: CATRGTSNTGELFF.

This clonotype was recorded at least ten times. The rearrangement uses TRBV18 and TRBJ2-7; 8 bases are a match to TRBD1. V was pared by 2 bases and J by 4 bases, with 7 bases of the junction left unmatched. The CDR3 runs to 15 residues. Germline-derived CDR1 and CDR2 are KGHSH and LQKENI. CDR3 region: CASSPTPGGRYEQYF. In DNA form, the CDR3 reads TGTGCCAGCTCACCAACCCCAGGGGGCAGGTACGAGCAGTACTTC.

This clonotype occurred many times. The chain links TRBV7-9 to TRBJ1-1, with D unclear. This CDR3 has 14 residues. V shed 5 bases and J shed 8 bases, with 18 bases lying between them. Germline V CDR1 and CDR2: SEHNR, FQNEAQ (reference sequence). DNA of the CDR3: TGTGCCAGCAGCCCAGGAGGTTTTGGCAAGGAAGCTTTCTTT. The encoded protein is CASSPGGFGKEAFF.

This clonotype is medium-sized. The chain recombines TRBV10-3 with TRBJ1-6; tentative D call: TRBD1 (5 bases). V dropped 6 bases and J dropped 8 bases, with 11 bases sitting between them. Germline CDR1 reads ENHRY; CDR2 reads SYGVKD. CDR3 length equals 13 residues. The CDR3 nucleotides read TGTGCCATCAGCCGGATGACAGATTCACCCCTCCACTTT. Translating it yields CAISRMTDSPLHF.

This clonotype was found many times. The V and J genes are TRBV6-2 or TRBV6-3 and TRBJ2-7, with 8 bases lining up with TRBD1. V dropped 8 bases and J dropped 6; count of bases not matched to a gene: 9. Germline V CDR1 and CDR2: MNHEY, SVGEGT. This CDR3 is built from 13 residues. The CDR3 is CASRQGAYGEQYF. The CDR3 coding sequence is TGTGCCAGCCGCCAGGGGGCGTACGGCGAGCAGTACTTC.

The genes are TRBV7-9 and TRBJ2-1; the D gene is possibly TRBD2 (6 bases). Germline CDR1 reads SEHNR; CDR2 reads FQNEAQ (reference sequence). V was shortened by 2 bases and J by 12 bases, with 20 bases between the two germline ends. The CDR3 loop spans 15 amino acids. CDR3 in DNA: TGTGCCAGCAGCTTACGCGGGACGTGGAGGGCCCGGCAGTTCTTC. Residues: CASSLRGTWRARQFF. Drawing the rest from reference TRBV7-9 and TRBJ2-1, the complete variable domain is DTGVSQNPRHKITKRGQNVTFRCDPISEHNRLYWYRQTLGQGPEFLTYFQNEAQLEKSRLLSDRFSAERPKGSFSTLEIQRTEQGDSAMYLCASSLRGTWRARQFFGPGTRLTVL.

This clonotype was detected ten times or more. The chain joins TRBV5-1 to TRBJ2-1, with TRBD2 matching over 14 bases. This CDR3 contains 14 residues. Germline values: CDR1 SGHRS, CDR2 YFSETQ. V trimming: 4 bases; J trimming: 12 bases; junction bases outside the gene matches: 6. The CDR3 DNA is TGCGCCAGCAGCCCGGGACTAGCGGGAGTTCGGCAGTTCTTC. Encoded protein: CASSPGLAGVRQFF.

This clonotype was detected only a few times. The V call is TRBV19, the J call TRBJ1-1; no reliable D call. Germline V gene sequence: CDR1 LNHDA, CDR2 SQIVND (reference sequence). This CDR3 is 14 amino acids long. The germline V and J ends were trimmed by 6 bases and 4 bases, with 15 bases remaining between them. For the CDR3, the DNA is TGTGCCAGTAGGGGCCGACGGTTGAGCACTGAAGCTTTCTTT. This sequence encodes CASRGRRLSTEAFF.

Relative to its sample, this clonotype is medium-sized. The chain couples TRBV5-4 to TRBJ2-5; a possible D gene is TRBD2 (5 bases). This CDR3 region has 14 residues. Between the trimmed V and J ends, which lost 2 bases and 4 bases, there was a span of 12 bases. CDR1 SGHNT and CDR2 YYREEE come from the germline V gene (reference sequence). The CDR3, as DNA: TGTGCCAGCAGCTTACCAGGAGGAGTAGAGACCCAGTACTTC. Translation gives CASSLPGGVETQYF.